This T cell receptor (beta chain) was identified during a study of blood T cell repertoires in COVID-19. About the research overall: Sites across the United States, Italy and Spain contributed samples from acute and convalescent COVID-19. From T cells, B-cell-depleted T cells, or PBMCs came the material, which was cDNA or gDNA.

The CDR3 is made up of 16 amino acids. V lost 1 base and J lost 6, with 13 bases in between. CDR1 and CDR2 (germline): LGHNA, YNFKEQ. The authors' processing: Reference gene primer amplification in the assay estimated nucleated cell counts. Clones were sequenced by immunoSEQ multiplex PCR, and TCRdb holds only the in-frame ones, with some missing. V and J calls and clone size are those listed in that table; D and trimming were worked out from the DNA. The data hold fewer than 400,000 clones, with roughly nine tenths observed a single time. The chain is built from TRBV4-2 and TRBJ1-6; D possibly corresponds to TRBD1 (5 bases). This receptor was obtained from a woman in her twenties or thirties with COVID-19, enrolled during active disease. The material sequenced was peripheral blood. For the CDR3, the DNA is TGTGCCAGCAGCCAAGTAGGGTTCGGGGGTAATTCACCCCTCCACTTT. Protein sequence: CASSQVGFGGNSPLHF.